This record covers a single T cell receptor (beta chain). Per the original data handling: Quantification of nucleated cells was approximated via reference gene primer amplification. Assay used: immunoSEQ multiplex PCR; TCRdb lists only in-frame clones, some missing. The V and J calls and clone size are taken from that table; D and trimming were inferred from the DNA. The repertoire includes over 350,000 clones, roughly 91% of them detected once, and 1.2% sits in the top ten. Those who participated ranged in age from roughly 18 to 100 years and resided in about two dozen US areas. The study counted Cohort 3 donors as recovered given two negative PCRs, clearance, or symptom resolution. The entry originates in a study of blood T cell repertoires in COVID-19. About the research overall: T cells, B-cell-depleted T cells, or PBMCs supplied cDNA or gDNA.

With 5 bases removed from V and 3 bases from J, the gap between germline ends came to 14 bases. This CDR3 is built from 15 residues. CDR1 and CDR2 (germline): SNHLY, FYNNEI. The rearrangement joins TRBV2 to TRBJ1-5; a possible D gene is TRBD1 (5 bases). Input material: PBMCs or T cells enriched from blood (not recorded which). The origin of this receptor is a woman under 30 who had recovered from COVID-19. The CDR3, as DNA: TGTGCCAGCAGTCGGCGGGGGGAATTCAATCAGCCCCAGCATTTT. Translated: CASSRRGEFNQPQHF.